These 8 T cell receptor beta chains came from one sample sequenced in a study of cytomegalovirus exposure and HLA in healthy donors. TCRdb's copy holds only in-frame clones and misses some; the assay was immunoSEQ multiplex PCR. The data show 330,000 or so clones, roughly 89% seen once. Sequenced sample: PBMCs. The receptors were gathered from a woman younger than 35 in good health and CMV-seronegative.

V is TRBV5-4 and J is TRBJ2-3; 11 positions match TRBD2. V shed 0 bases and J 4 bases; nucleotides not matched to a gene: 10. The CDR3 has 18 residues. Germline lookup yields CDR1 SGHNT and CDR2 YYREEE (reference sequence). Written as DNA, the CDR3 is TGTGCCAGCAGCTTGGGGGGGCAGGGGACTAGCGGACCAGATACGCAGTATTTT. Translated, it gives CASSLGGQGTSGPDTQYF.

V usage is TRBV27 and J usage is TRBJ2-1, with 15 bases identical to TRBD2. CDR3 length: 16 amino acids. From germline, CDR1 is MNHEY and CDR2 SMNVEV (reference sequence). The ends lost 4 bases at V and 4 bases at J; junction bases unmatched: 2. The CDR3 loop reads CASSSGTSGGYNEQFF. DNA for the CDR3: TGTGCCAGCAGTTCCGGGACTAGCGGGGGGTACAATGAGCAGTTCTTC.

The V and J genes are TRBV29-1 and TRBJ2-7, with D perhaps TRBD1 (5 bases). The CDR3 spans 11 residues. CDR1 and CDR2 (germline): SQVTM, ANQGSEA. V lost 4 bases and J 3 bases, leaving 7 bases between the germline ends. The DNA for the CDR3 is TGCAGCGTTGTCCAGGGCTACGAGCAGTACTTC. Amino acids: CSVVQGYEQYF.

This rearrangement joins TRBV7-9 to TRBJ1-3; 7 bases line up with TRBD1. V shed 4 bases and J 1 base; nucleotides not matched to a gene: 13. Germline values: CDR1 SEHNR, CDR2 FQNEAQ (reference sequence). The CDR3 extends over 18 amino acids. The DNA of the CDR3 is TGTGCCAGCAGCTCACAGCCCGGACAGGCCTTATCTGGAAACACCATATATTTT. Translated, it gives CASSSQPGQALSGNTIYF.

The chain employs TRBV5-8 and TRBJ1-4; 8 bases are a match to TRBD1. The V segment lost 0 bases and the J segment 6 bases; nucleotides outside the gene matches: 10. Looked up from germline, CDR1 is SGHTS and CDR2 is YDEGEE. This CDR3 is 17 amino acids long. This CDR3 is CASSLGTGMGLYEKLFF. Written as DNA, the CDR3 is TGTGCCAGCAGCTTGGGGACAGGGATGGGTCTGTATGAAAAACTGTTTTTT.

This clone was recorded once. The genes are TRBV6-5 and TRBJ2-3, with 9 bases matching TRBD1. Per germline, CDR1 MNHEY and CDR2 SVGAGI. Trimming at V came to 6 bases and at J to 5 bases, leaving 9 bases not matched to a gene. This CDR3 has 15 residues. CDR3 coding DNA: TGTGCCAGCAGCCCCCCGGGACAGGGTCTAGATACGCAGTATTTT. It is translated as CASSPPGQGLDTQYF.

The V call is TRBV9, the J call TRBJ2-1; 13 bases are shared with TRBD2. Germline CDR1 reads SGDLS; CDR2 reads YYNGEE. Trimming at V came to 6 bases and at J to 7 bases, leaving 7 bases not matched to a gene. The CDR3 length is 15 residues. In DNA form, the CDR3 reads TGTGCCAGCACCTCAACTAGCGGGAGGGGTAATGAGCAGTTCTTC. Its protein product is CASTSTSGRGNEQFF.

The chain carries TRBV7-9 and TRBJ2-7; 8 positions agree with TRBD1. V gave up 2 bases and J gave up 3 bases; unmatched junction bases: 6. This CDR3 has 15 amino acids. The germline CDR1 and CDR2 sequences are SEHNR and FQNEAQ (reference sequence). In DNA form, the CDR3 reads TGTGCCAGCAGCTTACGGACAGGGAGGCTCTACGAGCAGTACTTC. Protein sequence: CASSLRTGRLYEQYF.